The T cell receptor beta chain under discussion was sequenced for a study of T cell responses to AZD1222 COVID-19 vaccine. Assay used: immunoSEQ multiplex PCR; TCRdb lists only in-frame clones, some missing. Here the sample spans around 160,000 clones, approximately 94% being singletons. Germline V CDR1 and CDR2: SEHNR, FQNEAQ (reference sequence). V gave up 6 bases and J gave up 2 bases, with 8 bases separating them. The CDR3 covers 13 residues. This TCR derives from an adult who received the AZD1222 COVID-19 vaccine. The V and J genes are TRBV7-9 and TRBJ1-3; D uncertain. Sequenced material: peripheral blood, taken 28 days after the second AZD1222 dose. In DNA, the CDR3 is TGTGCCAGCAGTTCGGACCCTGGAAACACCATATATTTT. Translation: CASSSDPGNTIYF.